Detailed here is one T cell receptor (beta chain). No antigen is known for it. The junction shows a germline mismatch at one end, possibly a read error. The identical CDR3 is also encoded by other nucleotide sequences in the sample. Participants in the prospective study were aged roughly 18 to 95 years, lived in under 30 United States geographic areas, and enrolled through a virtual design. In the prospective study, participants were assigned to cohorts based on the clinical history participants reported in a screening survey and a study questionnaire. ImmuneRACE Cohort 3 recovered participants were defined by two consecutive negative NP/OP PCR tests, healthcare professional clearance, or symptom resolution. In the prospective study, whole blood, serum and a nasopharyngeal or oropharyngeal swab were collected from each participant by mobile phlebotomists. Over a 2-month period, participants in the prospective study had the option of providing additional blood draws and questionnaires. Blood samples from the prospective study were shipped frozen or at room temperature prior to DNA extraction.

This entry comes from a study of blood T cell repertoires in COVID-19 (TCRdb year 2020). Background on the whole study: Collaborator samples came from the United States, Italy and Spain and covered acute and convalescent phases of COVID-19. The material from the prospective study consisted of cDNA or gDNA derived from T cells, B-cell-depleted T cells, or PBMCs. Subjects who had been exposed to COVID-19, were actively infected with it, or had recovered from it provided the deeply sampled blood TCRbeta repertoires that made up the dataset. The repertoires were released in a freely available public database meant as a resource for research on the immune response to SARS-CoV-2. Samples came from the ongoing ImmuneRACE study (first 160 participants) plus 1,254 subjects from 6 global collaborators. Nearly every sample came with metadata listing a de-identified subject ID, COVID-19 status, age in years and sex. HLA class I and class II types, where available, came from metadata supplied by the sample provider rather than from assay-based typing.

The immunoSEQ Assay, a bias-controlled multiplex PCR, was used to amplify TCRbeta CDR3 regions from genomic DNA. The paper's data handling went like this. The number of nucleated cells in each sample was estimated by amplification of reference gene primers within the assay. Sequence reads were collapsed and filtered to measure the absolute abundance of every unique TCRbeta CDR3 rearrangement. For each sample, productive Simpson clonality was calculated as the square root of Simpson's diversity index across productive rearrangements. TCRdb's version of the immuneACCESS table is confined to in-frame rearrangements and falls short of the full clone set. An unresolved V gene accounts for under half of the shortfall where checked; the remainder is of unknown origin. V, J and clone size were drawn from that table, and D and trimming were deduced from the DNA. The sample contains approximately 490,000 clones, about nine tenths of them found a single time. The top ten clonotypes cover 0.7% of the sample.

Results the study describes overall, beyond this receptor: The amount of clinical and demographic metadata varied by source and participant and was provided uncurated.

Sequences LGHDT (CDR1) and YNNKEL (CDR2) are obtained from the germline V gene (reference sequence). From cysteine to phenylalanine, the CDR3 is 15 amino acids long. Of the read, only the CDR3 DNA is kept; its 45 bases are in frame from base 1. The chain links TRBV3-1 (or the pseudogene TRBV3-2) with TRBJ1-4; the D segment could be TRBD1, given 6 matching bases. This receptor was identified in a woman aged 18-29 years who had recovered from COVID-19. Specimen: PBMCs or T cells enriched from blood (not recorded which). The CDR3 in this case is CASSRNRVGNEKLFF. The DNA reads TGTGCTAGCAGCCGGAACAGGGTGGGCAATGAAAAACTGTTTTTT.